The rows below give T cell receptor beta chains drawn from one sample of a study of T-cell memory formation after mild COVID-19. TCRdb fed the 5' RACE reads into MiXCR, producing one record per CDR3 protein. The sample has roughly 130,000 distinct CDR3 sequences, 16% seen once. Sequencing input: PBMCs or a T cell subset sorted from them (not recorded which). The receptors were gathered from an adult woman who had mild COVID-19 (a few samples of this study predate the infection). Cell type and time point are not known. Both conserved end residues are part of each CDR3. The D gene is left open where the match is weak. Rows may omit the clone size; those that give it use once, few, many or a size class.

TRBJ2-1 | . | TRBV25-1 | TRBD1 | TGTGCCAGCAGTGAACTCACAGGGGGAATGATTGAGCAGTTCTTC | CASSELTGGMIEQFF
TRBJ2-1 | . | TRBV7-9 | . | TGTGCCAGCAGCGGGATTGAGTACAATGAGCAGTTCTTC | CASSGIEYNEQFF
TRBJ2-1 | . | TRBV5-1 | TRBD2 | TGCGCCAGCAGCCAAGGAAATAGCGGGAGGTCCTACAATGAGCAGTTCTTC | CASSQGNSGRSYNEQFF
TRBJ2-1 | few | TRBV29-1 | . | TGCAGCGTTGAAGATTGGTCAGGGGGAGGTAATGAGCAGTTCTTC | CSVEDWSGGGNEQFF
TRBJ2-7 | few | TRBV5-5 | . | TGTGCCAGCACCGGCAAGGGGCGTTTACCCTACGAGCAGTACTTC | CASTGKGRLPYEQYF
TRBJ2-7 | . | TRBV4-2 | TRBD2 | TGTGCCAGCAGCCAGTCCCTCGGGACTAGCTACGAGCAGTACTTC | CASSQSLGTSYEQYF
TRBJ2-1 | . | TRBV15 | . | TGTGCCACCAGCTTCGACATGGGCCGACGGGGATACAATGAGCAGTTCTTC | CATSFDMGRRGYNEQFF
TRBJ2-1 | few | TRBV12-3/TRBV12-4 | TRBD1 | TGTGCCAGCAGTTTCGGGACAGGGGGCAGTGAGCAGTTCTTC | CASSFGTGGSEQFF
TRBJ1-4 | . | TRBV7-6 | . | TGTGCCAGCAGCTTAGAGACAGGCTTTAATGAAAAACTGTTTTTT | CASSLETGFNEKLFF
TRBJ1-1 | . | TRBV6-6 | TRBD1 | TGTGCCAGCAGTTTCAAGGACAGGGTTCGAACGGAAGCTTTCTTT | CASSFKDRVRTEAFF
TRBJ1-4 | few | TRBV15 | . | TGTGCCACCCAAGCAGGGAATGAAAAACTGTTTTTT | CATQAGNEKLFF
TRBJ2-2 | many | TRBV12-3/TRBV12-4 | . | TGTGCCAGCAGCCGGGACCGGCGCGGGAACACCGGGGAGCTGTTTTTT | CASSRDRRGNTGELFF
TRBJ2-3 | . | TRBV3-1 | TRBD2 | TGTGCCAGCAGCCAAGGAATGACTAGCTTCGCCTCCACAGATACGCAGTATTTT | CASSQGMTSFASTDTQYF
TRBJ1-5 | . | TRBV7-2 | TRBD1 | TGTGCCAGCACCGCGACAGGGAGAGGGGATATGCCCCAGCATTTT | CASTATGRGDMPQHF
TRBJ1-3 | few | TRBV5-1 | . | TGCGCCAGCACCTTGGATGCTGGAAACACCATATATTTT | CASTLDAGNTIYF
TRBJ1-4 | . | TRBV7-9 | . | TGTGCCAGCAGCTTCGACAGACACAAGAGGGAAAAACTGTTTTTT | CASSFDRHKREKLFF
TRBJ2-2 | few | TRBV7-9 | . | TGTGCCAGCAGCCCCCCACGGGGCAACACCGGGGAGCTGTTTTTT | CASSPPRGNTGELFF
TRBJ2-7 | . | TRBV5-1 | TRBD1 | TGCGCCAGCAGCTCGCAAGGGACAGGGGGATACGAGCAGTACTTC | CASSSQGTGGYEQYF
TRBJ2-7 | . | TRBV19 | TRBD1 | TGTGCCAGTAGTATCAGGGGGCTAAACTACGAGCAGTACTTC | CASSIRGLNYEQYF
TRBJ2-7 | few | TRBV20-1 | . | TGCAGTGCCCCGTCCCCACAGGGTAACCAGTACTTC | CSAPSPQGNQYF
TRBJ2-7 | . | TRBV5-4 | TRBD2 | TGTGCCAGCAGCGGGGGAGGGAACGAGCAGTACTTC | CASSGGGNEQYF
TRBJ1-1 | few | TRBV25-1 | . | TGTGCCAGCAGTGATGCGGAACTTAAAGCTTTCTTT | CASSDAELKAFF
TRBJ1-2 | few | TRBV29-1 | . | TGCAGCGAGAACAGTGGGGATGGCTACACCTTC | CSENSGDGYTF
TRBJ1-5 | few | TRBV6-2/TRBV6-3 | . | TGTGCCAGCAGTTATTCTATGGGAGAAGGAGGCAATCAGCCCCAGCATTTT | CASSYSMGEGGNQPQHF
TRBJ2-7 | . | TRBV25-1 | . | TGTGCAAGCAGTGGAGGTGTGGAGCAGTACTTC | CASSGGVEQYF
TRBJ2-3 | many | TRBV10-2 | . | TGCGCCAGCAGCTACGGGGTGGTGACAGATACGCAGTATTTT | CASSYGVVTDTQYF
TRBJ2-7 | . | TRBV27 | . | TGTGCCAGCAAGGACGCCTACGAGCAGTACTTC | CASKDAYEQYF
TRBJ1-1 | few | TRBV7-8 | TRBD1 | TGTGCCAGCAGCCACAGGGGCATGAACACTGAAGCTTTCTTT | CASSHRGMNTEAFF
TRBJ1-5 | . | TRBV11-2 | . | TGTGCCAGCAGCATAGCGACAGAGGCTCAGCCCCAGCATTTT | CASSIATEAQPQHF
TRBJ2-7 | many | TRBV7-8 | . | TGTGCCAGCAGCTCCACTTACGAGCAGTACTTC | CASSSTYEQYF
TRBJ2-6 | . | TRBV5-4 | . | TGTGCCAGCAGCTTTTTATATATCTCTGGGGCCAACGTCCTGACTTTC | CASSFLYISGANVLTF
TRBJ2-1 | . | TRBV12-3/TRBV12-4 | . | TGTGCCAGCAGCCTAGGGGCCTATTACTATGAGCAGTTCTTC | CASSLGAYYYEQFF
TRBJ2-1 | . | TRBV7-3 | . | TGTGCCAGCAGCTTAACGGCACCTGGGGGGTTCAATGAGCAGTTCTTC | CASSLTAPGGFNEQFF
TRBJ2-5 | . | TRBV27 | TRBD1 | TGTGCCAGTCGACAGGGGGTAGGCCAAGAGACCCAGTACTTC | CASRQGVGQETQYF
TRBJ2-1 | . | TRBV4-3 | . | TGCGCCAGCAGCCGTCGGACTATGGGCTATGAGCAGTTCTTC | CASSRRTMGYEQFF
TRBJ1-1 | few | TRBV4-2 | TRBD1 | TGTGCCAGCAGCCTAAGCGGACAGGGTGGGACTGAAGCTTTCTTT | CASSLSGQGGTEAFF
TRBJ2-3 | . | TRBV19 | . | TGTGCCAGTAGTGTGACCTACCCAGATACGCAGTATTTT | CASSVTYPDTQYF
TRBJ2-1 | few | TRBV15 | . | TGTGCCACCAGCAGAGCCACGACGAGTTACAATGAGCAGTTCTTC | CATSRATTSYNEQFF
TRBJ2-7 | many | TRBV6-4 | . | TGTGCCAGCGGGAAAGCTAATTACTCCTACGAGCAGTACTTC | CASGKANYSYEQYF
TRBJ2-5 | once | TRBV14 | . | TGTGCCAGCAGCCGCGACAGGCGGGACAGAAGATACCAAGAGACCCAGTACTTC | CASSRDRRDRRYQETQYF
TRBJ2-1 | . | TRBV19 | TRBD2 | TGTGCCAGTAGTGCCGGGACTAGCGGACACAATGAGCAGTTCTTC | CASSAGTSGHNEQFF
TRBJ1-2 | few | TRBV20-1 | . | TGCAGTGCTAGATCCCCGACGGGCGAAACCTATGGCTACACCTTC | CSARSPTGETYGYTF